This T cell receptor beta chain is from a study of T cell repertoires in cytomegalovirus infection (dated by TCRdb to about 2019). Turning to the overall study: Alongside well-studied HLA-B-restricted epitopes, the peptide stimulations were aimed at recently identified HLA-C-restricted CMV epitopes, whose presentation resists viral immunomodulation. The HLA type of each donor mattered for the analysis, because public TCR beta signatures pointed to carriage of CMV infection along with the matching HLA type. General findings and caveats noted by the study authors: In the ex vivo response, HLA-C-restricted CMV-specific TCR beta clonotypes were dominant, and in two of eight donors the single most frequent clonotype came from this HLA-C-restricted group. Carriers of CMV infection plus the relevant HLA type were discriminated by the cumulative frequency of public TCR beta family members in the study cohort and in an independent roughly 380-donor cohort.

Via the germline V gene (reference sequence), CDR1 is PRHDT and CDR2 FYEKMQ. From its cysteine to its phenylalanine, the CDR3 spans 12 amino acids. The DNA shown is the 36-base CDR3, in frame from base 1. The germline ends are 9 bases apart after V is trimmed by 5 bases and J by 6 bases. Of note for this clonotype: No cognate antigen has been identified for it. Base quality data are lacking; no much larger clone is found one base away.

TCRdb lists the instrument as Illumina HiSeq 1500. The raw public data were reprocessed by TCRdb itself: fastp quality trimming at Q25, MiXCR clonotype calling, in-frame beta chains only. Each entry merges the rows of one CDR3 protein and shows their most common DNA and genes. The sample table records 100,000 to 150,000 distinct CDR3 sequences; around 32% of these occur just once. The top ten constitute roughly 50% of the sample. The sample's treatment or condition, from its label and the paper: in vitro stimulation with specific CMV peptide epitopes to enrich CMV-specific T cells. Recombination joined TRBV13 with TRBJ2-3, with an unclear D gene assignment. This clonotype was obtained from a human donor in good health (CMV status not recorded). Some clones in this sample may be carry-over from other donors' samples. Sequencing was performed on CD8+ T cells from cultured PBMCs, taken from culture after CMV antigen stimulation. CDR3 reads: CASSPVTDTQYF. The sequence in DNA is TGTGCCAGCAGCCCCGTTACGGATACGCAGTATTTT. The full variable domain, with segments outside the CDR3 supplied by the reference TRBV13 and TRBJ2-3 proteins, appears as AAGVIQSPRHLIKEKRETATLKCYPIPRHDTVYWYQQGPGQDPQFLISFYEKMQSDKGSIPDRFSAQQFSDYHSELNMSSLELGDSALYFCASSPVTDTQYFGPGTRLTVL.